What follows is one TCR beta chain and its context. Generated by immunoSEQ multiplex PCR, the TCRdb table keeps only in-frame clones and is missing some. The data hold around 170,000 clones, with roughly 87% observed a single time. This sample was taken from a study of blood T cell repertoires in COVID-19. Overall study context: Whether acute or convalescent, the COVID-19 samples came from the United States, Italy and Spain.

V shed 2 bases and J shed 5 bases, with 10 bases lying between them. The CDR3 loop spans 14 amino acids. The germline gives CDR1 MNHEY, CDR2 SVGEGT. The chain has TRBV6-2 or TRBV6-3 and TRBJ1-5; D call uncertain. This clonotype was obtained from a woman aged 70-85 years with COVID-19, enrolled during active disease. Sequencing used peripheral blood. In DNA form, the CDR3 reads TGTGCCAGCAGTTACCCCGCAGGCTATCAGCCCCAGCATTTT. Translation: CASSYPAGYQPQHF.